The following is a T cell receptor (beta chain) sequence with its context. No antigen is known for it. Germline V lookup: CDR1 SGHRS, CDR2 YFSETQ. The CDR3 runs 18 residues. V was clipped by 0 bases and J by 7 bases; unmatched bases: 10. Sequenced by immunoSEQ multiplex PCR; TCRdb stores in-frame clones only, minus some. The sample lists more than 95,000 clones, about 93% occurring once. The sample originates from a study of siplizumab effects on memory and regulatory T cells. Study-wide findings and caveats: The diversity of naive T cells seemed greater than that of memory cells, and their alloresponse contribution seemed major. Naive or memory phenotype assignment was not possible for roughly 80-97% of proliferating CD4+ or CD8+ clones.

This rearrangement joins TRBV5-1 to TRBJ1-4; 12 bases line up with TRBD1. This TCR derives from a human donor in good health. Sequencing was performed on Tregs sorted from blood. CDR3 protein: CASSLEGTGGAYSEKLFF. Written as DNA, the CDR3 is TGCGCCAGCAGCTTGGAAGGGACAGGGGGCGCTTACAGTGAAAAACTGTTTTTT.